Only a few counts were recorded for the clone carrying this T cell receptor (beta chain). Since a far larger clone is one base different, this is likely a read error. The data stem from a study of shared clonotypes between healthy human individuals. CDR1 SGHDT and CDR2 YYEEEE come from the germline V gene. The CDR3 is 14 amino acids. Assay used: immunoSEQ multiplex PCR; TCRdb lists only in-frame clones, some missing. This table has about 490,000 clones, over 70% appearing once. The sequenced material came from PBMCs. The chain uses TRBV5-6 and TRBJ2-5; TRBD2 is a possible D gene (7 bases). This TCR was recovered from a woman aged 40 to 50 in good health. Some clones in this sample may be carry-over from other donors' samples. CDR3 region: CASSFGGAPEAQYF. As DNA, the CDR3 is TGTGCCAGCAGCTTTGGGGGGGCTCCAGAGGCCCAGTACTTC.